This T cell receptor beta chain was identified in a study of T cell repertoires in cytomegalovirus infection. Study summary: Indications of both CMV infection and matching HLA type were provided by public TCR beta signatures.

A remark on this clonotype: Antigen: not known. A much bigger clone sits one base away, suggesting this may be a read error.

Overall study results and limits: In two of eight donors, the top clonotype was HLA-C-restricted CMV-specific. Public TCR beta family frequency separated CMV-and-HLA carriers, including in an independent cohort.

The germline V gene has CDR1 MDHEN and CDR2 SYDVKM. This CDR3 spans 15 amino acids. A single record per CDR3 protein comes from TCRdb applying MiXCR to the reads. The table lists about 680,000 distinct CDR3 sequences, 20% to 25% of them singletons. The J gene is TRBJ2-6, the V gene TRBV28, with a weak D call TRBD2 (5 bases). Sequenced material: CD8+ T cells from PBMCs. This TCR came from a human donor in good health (CMV status not recorded). Some clones in this sample may be carry-over from other donors' samples. The CDR3 reads CASSFGETGTNVLTF. DNA of the CDR3: TGTGCCAGCAGTTTCGGGGAGACTGGGACCAACGTCCTGACTTTC.